This T cell receptor (beta chain) was found in a study of Ad26.COV2.S vaccination and SARS-CoV-2 variants. The sample's treatment: about 20 received Ad26.COV2.S at low or high dose, single or two shots; 5 received placebo; per-sample allocation not given. The investigators took samples on day 63 after the first vaccine or placebo injection. The administered vaccine (an Ad26 vector) expressed Wuhan-strain SARS-CoV-2 spike. TCRdb's table, derived via immunoSEQ multiplex PCR, lists solely in-frame clones and lacks some. The sample includes 250,000 to 300,000 clones, around 87% of them seen just once. Germline V gene data show CDR1 as MDHEN and CDR2 as SYDVKM. Trimming stripped 6 bases from V and 3 bases from J, with 15 bases between. This CDR3 region has 15 residues.

The specimen was peripheral blood, collected in a trial of Ad26.COV2.S vaccine versus placebo. V usage is TRBV28 and J usage is TRBJ2-1; perhaps TRBD2 as D (6 bases). The source is a person between 18 and 65 years old who received the Ad26.COV2.S COVID-19 vaccine or a placebo. The CDR3 spells CASSPGTSLYNEQFF. CDR3 nucleotides: TGTGCCAGCAGCCCCGGTACTAGCCTCTACAATGAGCAGTTCTTC.